Listed below are T cell receptor beta chains from one sample, sequenced in a study of radiotherapy plus CTLA-4 blockade in lung cancer. Data came from immunoSEQ multiplex PCR; TCRdb stores just in-frame clones and leaves some out. This sample has tens of thousands of clones; just under 75% occur once, and the top ten carry roughly 10%. Sequencing used peripheral blood, obtained from a patient treated with radiotherapy plus ipilimumab. These receptors originate from a human donor with non-small cell lung cancer who had stable disease on radiotherapy plus ipilimumab. CDR3s include the opening cysteine and the closing phenylalanine or tryptophan. The order of the fields is V gene, clone size, J gene, D gene, CDR3 DNA, CDR3 protein. The D gene is left open where the match is weak. Clone size is not always given. Where it is, it says once, few, many or a class for expanded clones.

TRBV5-1	NA	TRBJ2-2	NA	TGCGCCAGCAGCGGGGGACAATACACCGGGGAGCTGTTTTTT	CASSGGQYTGELFF
TRBV13	NA	TRBJ2-7	TRBD1	TGTGCCAGCAGCCCTCAGAGGTGGACAGGTGACGCCTACGAGCAGTACTTC	CASSPQRWTGDAYEQYF
TRBV5-1	few	TRBJ2-7	NA	TGCGCCAGCAGCCGCGGGACAGCCTACGAGCAGTACTTC	CASSRGTAYEQYF
TRBV6-6	few	TRBJ1-2	NA	TGTGCCAGCAGTTACTCAGCCGGGGATAGCTACACCTTC	CASSYSAGDSYTF
TRBV5-8	NA	TRBJ1-2	TRBD1	TGTGCCAGCAGCCGGACAGGGGGCTACACCTTC	CASSRTGGYTF
TRBV6-5	once	TRBJ2-5	NA	TGTGCCAGCAGTTACTCGGAGGGGGGGCCCTCTGAGCAGTACTTC	CASSYSEGGPSEQYF
TRBV30	few	TRBJ2-2	TRBD1	TGTGCCTGGAACAGGGGAAACACCGGGGAGCTGTTTTTT	CAWNRGNTGELFF
TRBV5-1	NA	TRBJ2-3	TRBD2	TGCGCCAGCAGCCCCGGACTAGCGGGGGGGGCAGATACGCAGTATTTT	CASSPGLAGGADTQYF
TRBV6-1	NA	TRBJ1-6	NA	TGTGCCAGCAGTGAAGACGGGAATTCACCCCTCCACTTT	CASSEDGNSPLHF
TRBV28	NA	TRBJ1-5	TRBD1	TGTGCCAGCAGTCGCCGAATAAACAGGGGCGGCAATCAGCCCCAGCATTTT	CASSRRINRGGNQPQHF
TRBV30	once	TRBJ2-6	NA	TGTGCCTACCGGGGACACTCCTCTGGGGCCAACGTCCTGACTTTC	CAYRGHSSGANVLTF
TRBV7-8	NA	TRBJ1-6	NA	TGTGCCAGCAGCTTAGGTAGTTCACCCCTCCACTTT	CASSLGSSPLHF
TRBV7-2	NA	TRBJ2-7	NA	TGTGCCAGCAGCTTAGGCCCTGCGGGGAAGTACGAGCAGTACTTC	CASSLGPAGKYEQYF
TRBV29-1	once	TRBJ2-3	TRBD2	TGCAGCGTTGCGGTTCGCGGGGGGAACACAGATACGCAGTATTTT	CSVAVRGGNTDTQYF
TRBV11-3	NA	TRBJ2-2	TRBD1	TGTGCCAGCAGCCCCAGGGACAGGGGAACCGGGGAGCTGTTTTTT	CASSPRDRGTGELFF
TRBV6-5	few	TRBJ2-7	NA	TGTGCCAGCTTATTTGGAGACTCCTACGAGCAGTACTTC	CASLFGDSYEQYF
TRBV10-3	few	TRBJ1-2	TRBD1	TGTGCCAGCAACCCTGTAACCGGGACAGGGTCCTTCGGCTACACCTTC	CASNPVTGTGSFGYTF
TRBV10-3	once	TRBJ1-1	NA	TGTGCCATCAGTGGACAGTTGGCATTCCAAGCTTTCTTT	CAISGQLAFQAFF
TRBV5-1	NA	TRBJ1-1	NA	TGCGCCAGCAGCTCGACCAAGGGGTACAGTGAAGCTTTCTTT	CASSSTKGYSEAFF
TRBV5-1	few	TRBJ2-7	NA	TGCGCCAGCAGCTTATCGTCTTCGAGCTCCTACGAGCAGTACTTC	CASSLSSSSSYEQYF
TRBV19	NA	TRBJ2-7	NA	TGTGCCAGTAGTATGGTGACAGGCTACGAGCAGTACTTC	CASSMVTGYEQYF
TRBV7-8	NA	TRBJ1-2	NA	TGTGCCAGCAGCTCGGAGGAACTTTATGGCTACACCTTC	CASSSEELYGYTF
TRBV5-1	NA	TRBJ2-7	NA	TGCGCCAGCAGCTCAGGGGTGGGTGAGCAGTACTTC	CASSSGVGEQYF
TRBV4-2	NA	TRBJ2-7	NA	TGTGCCAGCAGCCAAGATATGGGGAGTTCCTACGAGCAGTACTTC	CASSQDMGSSYEQYF
TRBV12-5	NA	TRBJ1-1	NA	TGTGCTAGTTCCCCCCTCGGGTGGGAAGCTTTCTTT	CASSPLGWEAFF
TRBV2	NA	TRBJ1-4	NA	TGTGCCAGCAGTGTAGTGAGGAGGGAAAAACTGTTTTTT	CASSVVRREKLFF
TRBV30	few	TRBJ1-3	TRBD1	TGTGCCTGGAGTAAAATTGGTACAGGGGCCCAGGGAAACACCATATATTTT	CAWSKIGTGAQGNTIYF
TRBV20-1	NA	TRBJ1-1	NA	TGCAGTGCCGTGGCGCACGGGGCTTTCTTT	CSAVAHGAFF
TRBV7-9	NA	TRBJ1-2	NA	TGTGCCAGCAAGCTGGAGCTCTCGCGGGGCTACACCTTC	CASKLELSRGYTF
TRBV5-1	few	TRBJ1-2	NA	TGCGCCAGCAGCTCCTCCACAGGGCAGAGGGGTGGCTACACCTTC	CASSSSTGQRGGYTF
TRBV19	NA	TRBJ1-1	TRBD1	TGTGCCAGTAGCCTGGGACAGGGTCTAGACGAAGCTTTCTTT	CASSLGQGLDEAFF
TRBV27	few	TRBJ2-7	TRBD1	TGTGCCAGCAGAAAATATGCAGGGGGCAAGGAGTACTTC	CASRKYAGGKEYF
TRBV11-2	NA	TRBJ1-2	NA	TGTGCCAGCAGCAACAGTTATGGCTACACCTTC	CASSNSYGYTF
TRBV19	NA	TRBJ1-5	TRBD1	TGTGCCAGTAGGAAGACAGGGAAGGGCAATCAGCCCCAGCATTTT	CASRKTGKGNQPQHF
TRBV5-1	few	TRBJ1-2	TRBD1	TGCGCCAGCAGCATAGGGGCGGGACAGAACTATGGCTACACCTTC	CASSIGAGQNYGYTF
TRBV18	NA	TRBJ2-1	TRBD1	TGTGCCAGCTCCACCAAGGCAGGGGGCTCCTACAATGAGCAGTTCTTC	CASSTKAGGSYNEQFF
TRBV14	NA	TRBJ1-4	NA	TGTGCCAGCAGCAACAGTACAGGGTTTAATGAAAAACTGTTTTTT	CASSNSTGFNEKLFF
TRBV5-1	NA	TRBJ1-6	TRBD1	TGCGCCAGCAGCTGGGACAGGGGAAACCCCCTCCACTTT	CASSWDRGNPLHF
TRBV2	NA	TRBJ2-2	NA	TGTGCCACCTCCGGACAGAACACCGGGGAGCTGTTTTTT	CATSGQNTGELFF
TRBV7-9	NA	TRBJ1-2	NA	TGTGCCAGCACCCGGGGGGACAACTATGGCTACACCTTC	CASTRGDNYGYTF